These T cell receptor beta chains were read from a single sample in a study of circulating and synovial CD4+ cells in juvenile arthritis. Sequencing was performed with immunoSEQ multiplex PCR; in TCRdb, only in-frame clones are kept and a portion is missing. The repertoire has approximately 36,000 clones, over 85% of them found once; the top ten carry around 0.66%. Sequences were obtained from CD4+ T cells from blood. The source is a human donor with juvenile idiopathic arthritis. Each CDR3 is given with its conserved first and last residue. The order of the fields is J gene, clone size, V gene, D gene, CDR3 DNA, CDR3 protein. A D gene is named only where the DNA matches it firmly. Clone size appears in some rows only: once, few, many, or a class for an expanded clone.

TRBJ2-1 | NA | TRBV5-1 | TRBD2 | TGCGCCAGCAGCACCCAGACTAGCGGGGGGGCCGTCTTC | CASSTQTSGGAVF
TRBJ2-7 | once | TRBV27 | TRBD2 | TGTGCCAGCAGTCCCTTACTAGCGGGGGATCCTTACGAGCAGTACTTC | CASSPLLAGDPYEQYF
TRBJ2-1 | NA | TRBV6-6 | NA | TGTGCCAGCAGTTACACAGATTACAATGAGCAGTTCTTC | CASSYTDYNEQFF
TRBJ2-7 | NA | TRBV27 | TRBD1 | TGTGCCAGCAGCTTGTCCCGGGACAGGGGCTACGAGCAGTACTTC | CASSLSRDRGYEQYF
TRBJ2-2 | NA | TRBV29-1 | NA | TGCAGCGTGGGGCCTGGGGGGGCGGGGAACACCGGGGAGCTGTTTTTT | CSVGPGGAGNTGELFF
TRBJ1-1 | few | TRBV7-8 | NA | TGTGCCAGCAGCTTAGTGTTTAGGGGGAAGACTGAAGCTTTCTTT | CASSLVFRGKTEAFF
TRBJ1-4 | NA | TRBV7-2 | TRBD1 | TGTGCCAGCAGCCCGACAGGGACTAATGAAAAACTGTTTTTT | CASSPTGTNEKLFF
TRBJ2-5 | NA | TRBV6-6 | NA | TGTGCCTTTCGGGCGGCAGGGGAGGAGACCCAGTACTTC | CAFRAAGEETQYF
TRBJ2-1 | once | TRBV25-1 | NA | TGTGCCAGCAGTCCGGACAGCGTCAATGAGCAGTTCTTC | CASSPDSVNEQFF
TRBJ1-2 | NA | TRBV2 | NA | TGTGCCAGCAGGCAGCAGGGTAGCTTCTTTGATGGCTACACCTTC | CASRQQGSFFDGYTF
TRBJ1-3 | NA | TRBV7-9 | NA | TGTGCCAGCAGCCGCTCAGGGGACCGAAACACCATATATTTT | CASSRSGDRNTIYF
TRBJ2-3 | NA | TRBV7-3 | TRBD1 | TGTGCCAGCAGCCTCATGGGGACAGTAGATACGCAGTATTTT | CASSLMGTVDTQYF
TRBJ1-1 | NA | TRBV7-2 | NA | TGTGCCAGCAGTTCCGGTAGACAGGCGGCGAACACTGAAGCTTTCTTT | CASSSGRQAANTEAFF
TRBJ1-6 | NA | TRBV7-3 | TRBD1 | TGTGCCAGCAGCCCTACAGGGGGGACCTATAATTCACCCCTCCACTTT | CASSPTGGTYNSPLHF
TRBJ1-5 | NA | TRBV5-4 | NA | TGTGCCAGCAGCCCAGGTGGCAGGAATTTGAAAAATAGCAATCAGCCCCAGCATTTT | CASSPGGRNLKNSNQPQHF
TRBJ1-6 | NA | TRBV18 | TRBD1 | TGTGCCAGCTCACCGAGGACAGGGGACAATTCACCCCTCCACTTT | CASSPRTGDNSPLHF
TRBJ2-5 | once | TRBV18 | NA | TGTGCCAGCTCACCATTGGCAGGTCGGGAGACCCAGTACTTC | CASSPLAGRETQYF
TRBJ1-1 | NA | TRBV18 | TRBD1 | TGTGCCAGCTCACCGGGGACAGGCATGGGAGCCGTTGAAGCTTTCTTT | CASSPGTGMGAVEAFF
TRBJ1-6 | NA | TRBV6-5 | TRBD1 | TGTGCCAGCAGAGTCCCGGGGACAGACACTTCACCCCTCCACTTT | CASRVPGTDTSPLHF
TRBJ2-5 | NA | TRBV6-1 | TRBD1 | TGTGCCAGCAGGAAGACAGGGGGAGAGCTGGAGACCCAGTACTTC | CASRKTGGELETQYF
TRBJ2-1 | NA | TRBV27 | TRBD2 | TGTGCCAGCAGAGGACTAGCGGGGGGTCCCTCCTACAATGAGCAGTTCTTC | CASRGLAGGPSYNEQFF